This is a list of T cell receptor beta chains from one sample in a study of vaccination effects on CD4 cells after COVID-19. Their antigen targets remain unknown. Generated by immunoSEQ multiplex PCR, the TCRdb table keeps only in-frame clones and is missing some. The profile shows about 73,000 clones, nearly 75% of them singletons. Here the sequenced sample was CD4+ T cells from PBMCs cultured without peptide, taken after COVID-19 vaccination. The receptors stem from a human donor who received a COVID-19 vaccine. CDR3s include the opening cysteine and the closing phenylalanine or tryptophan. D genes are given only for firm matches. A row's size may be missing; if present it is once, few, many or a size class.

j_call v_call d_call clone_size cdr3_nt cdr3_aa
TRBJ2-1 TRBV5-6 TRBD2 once TGTGCCAGCAGCTTGGATGTAGCGGGGGGTCCGGTTGAGCAGTTCTTC CASSLDVAGGPVEQFF
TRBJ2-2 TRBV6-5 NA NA TGTGCCAGCAGTTACTCGGGACAGAACACCGGGGAGCTGTTTTTT CASSYSGQNTGELFF
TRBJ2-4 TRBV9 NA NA TGTGCCAGCAGCGACGGGAGACCTGGGGACATTCAGTACTTC CASSDGRPGDIQYF
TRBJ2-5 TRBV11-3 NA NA TGTGCCAGCAGCTTCAGTGCAGGCTATCAAGAGACCCAGTACTTC CASSFSAGYQETQYF
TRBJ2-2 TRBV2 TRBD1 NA TGTGCCAGCAGTTGGGACAGGGGGGGATTCACCGGGGAGCTGTTTTTT CASSWDRGGFTGELFF
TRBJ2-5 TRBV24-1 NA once TGTGCCACCAGTGATCCCTGGGTGGGGAGTCCACCCCAAGAGACCCAGTACTTC CATSDPWVGSPPQETQYF
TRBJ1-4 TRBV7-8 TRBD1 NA TGTGCCAGCAGCCTTGGCGGCAGGGGGTCCCCAAGGGAAAAACTGTTTTTT CASSLGGRGSPREKLFF
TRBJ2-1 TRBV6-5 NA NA TGTGCCAGCCGGAGGGGCCTTTCCTACAATGAGCAGTTCTTC CASRRGLSYNEQFF
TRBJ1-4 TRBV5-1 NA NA TGCGCCAGCAGCTTGGGTGCCCCTAATGAAAAACTGTTTTTT CASSLGAPNEKLFF
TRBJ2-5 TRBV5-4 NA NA TGTGCCAGCAGCCTAAGACTAGGAGAGACCCAGTACTTC CASSLRLGETQYF
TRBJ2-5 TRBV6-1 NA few TGTGCCAGCAGTGAGTATACGGGCCAACAAGAGACCCAGTACTTC CASSEYTGQQETQYF
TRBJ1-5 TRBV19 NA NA TGTGCCAGTAGTATAAGGGGACTGGACAAGATCAATCAGCCCCAGCATTTT CASSIRGLDKINQPQHF
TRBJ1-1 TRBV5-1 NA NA TGCGCCAGCAGCTTGGTGGCCTTGAACACTGAAGCTTTCTTT CASSLVALNTEAFF
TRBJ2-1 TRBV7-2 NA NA TGTGCCAGCAGCTTGGGATCTAGGCCCCTAGATGAGCAGTTCTTC CASSLGSRPLDEQFF
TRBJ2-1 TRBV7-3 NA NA TGTGCCAGCAGCTTCCGGGCGGGTCTTGGCTCCTACAATGAGCAGTTCTTC CASSFRAGLGSYNEQFF
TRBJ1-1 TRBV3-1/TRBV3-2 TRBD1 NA TGTGCCAGCAGCCGTGGGACAGTGAACACTGAAGCTTTCTTT CASSRGTVNTEAFF
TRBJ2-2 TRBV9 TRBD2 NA TGTGCCAGCAGCGTAGCTACGGGAGGGAGGGGCACCGGGGAGCTGTTTTTT CASSVATGGRGTGELFF
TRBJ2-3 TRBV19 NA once TGTGCCAGTAGTTCGCTACGGGGCTTCCTAGGTACGCAGTATTTT CASSSLRGFLGTQYF
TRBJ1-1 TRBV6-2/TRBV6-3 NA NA TGTGCCAGCAGTTATGGAGCCCGGAACACTGAAGCTTTCTTT CASSYGARNTEAFF
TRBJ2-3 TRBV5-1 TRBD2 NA TGCGCCAGCAGCTTGGTACTAGCGGGGAGGAGCACAGATACGCAGTATTTT CASSLVLAGRSTDTQYF
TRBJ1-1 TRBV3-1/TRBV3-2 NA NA TGTGCCAGCAGCCAATGGGCACCTAACACTGAAGCTTTCTTT CASSQWAPNTEAFF
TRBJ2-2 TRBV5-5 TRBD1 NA TGTGCCAGCAGCTTGTGGGACAGGCCTCCCGGGGAGCTGTTTTTT CASSLWDRPPGELFF
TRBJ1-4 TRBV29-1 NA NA TGCAGCGCAGGCGGGGTTGGAGGTGAAAAACTGTTTTTT CSAGGVGGEKLFF
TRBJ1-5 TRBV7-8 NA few TGTGCCAGCAGCTTAGCGTCAACGGTCAATCAGCCCCAGCATTTT CASSLASTVNQPQHF
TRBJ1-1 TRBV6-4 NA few TGTGCCAGCAGTGAAAATATCGGGACTGAAGCTTTCTTT CASSENIGTEAFF
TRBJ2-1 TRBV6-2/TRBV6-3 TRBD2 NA TGTGCCAGCAGCCTTCTAGCGGGGGACTACAATGAGCAGTTCTTC CASSLLAGDYNEQFF
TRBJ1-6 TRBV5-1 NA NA TGCGCCAGCAGCTTGTTGGATGGGAGCTCCTATAATTCACCCCTCCACTTT CASSLLDGSSYNSPLHF
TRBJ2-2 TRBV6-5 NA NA TGTGCCAGCAGTCCACAGGGACCACCCGGGGAGCTGTTTTTT CASSPQGPPGELFF
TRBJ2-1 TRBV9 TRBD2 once TGTGCCAGCAGCGTAGATAGCGGGAGCTACAATGAGCAGTTCTTC CASSVDSGSYNEQFF
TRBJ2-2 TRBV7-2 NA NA TGTGCCAGCAGCTTGGGGTCCGCGAACACCGGGGAGCTGTTTTTT CASSLGSANTGELFF
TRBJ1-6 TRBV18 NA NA TGTGCCAGCTCACCCAATCCGGGACATAATTCACCCCTCCACTTT CASSPNPGHNSPLHF
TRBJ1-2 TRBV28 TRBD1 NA TGTGCCAGCACCTCTCCAGGGGGCGACTATGGCTACACCTTC CASTSPGGDYGYTF
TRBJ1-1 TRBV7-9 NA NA TGTGCCAGCACCCCTTTACGACAGTTCATGAACACTGAAGCTTTCTTT CASTPLRQFMNTEAFF
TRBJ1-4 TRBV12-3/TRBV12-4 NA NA TGTGCCAGCAGTTACGGGCATGAAAAACTGTTTTTT CASSYGHEKLFF
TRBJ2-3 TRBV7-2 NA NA TGTGCCAGCAGCTTAGGGGGGAGGGATACGCAGTATTTT CASSLGGRDTQYF
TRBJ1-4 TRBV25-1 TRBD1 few TGTGCCAGCGTCTCCGGGACAGGGGGAGGAAAACTGTTTTTT CASVSGTGGGKLFF
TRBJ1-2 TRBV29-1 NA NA TGCAGCGTTGAAGATGGGTGGCAGGGCAGGGGCTATGGCTACACCTTC CSVEDGWQGRGYGYTF
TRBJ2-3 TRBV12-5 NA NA TGTGCTAGTGGTTCACTCACAGATACGCAGTATTTT CASGSLTDTQYF
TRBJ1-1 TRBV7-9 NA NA TGTGCCAGCAGCTTAGCCGCGGGCGAAGCTTTCTTT CASSLAAGEAFF
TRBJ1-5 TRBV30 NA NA TGTGCCTGGAGTCTCAGGGGCGGACAGCCCCAGCATTTT CAWSLRGGQPQHF
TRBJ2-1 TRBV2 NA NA TGTGCCAGCGGGGGGGGGCTTGGAGAGCAGTTCTTC CASGGGLGEQFF
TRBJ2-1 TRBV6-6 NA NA TGTGCCAGCAACGACAACTCCTACAATGAGCAGTTCTTC CASNDNSYNEQFF
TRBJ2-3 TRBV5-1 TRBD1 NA TGCGCCAGCAGCTTGGGACGGGACAGGGAAGCAGATACGCAGTATTTT CASSLGRDREADTQYF
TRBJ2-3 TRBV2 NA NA TGTGCCAGCAGTGTAACGTATACGCAGTATTTT CASSVTYTQYF
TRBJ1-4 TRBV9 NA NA TGTGCCAGCAGCGTAACCCCGGGGGGGGACGGGGGAGAAAAACTGTTTTTT CASSVTPGGDGGEKLFF
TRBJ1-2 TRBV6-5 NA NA TGTGCCAGCAGTTACTCGGGCCTCTATTTAAACTATGGCTACACCTTC CASSYSGLYLNYGYTF